This T cell receptor (beta chain) is from a study of radiotherapy plus CTLA-4 blockade in lung cancer. The repertoire was sequenced with immunoSEQ multiplex PCR; TCRdb's copy has only in-frame clones and lacks some. The sample contains about 76,000 clones, approximately 80% of which appear only once. This clone was seen a handful of times. The material sequenced was peripheral blood, taken from a patient treated with radiotherapy plus ipilimumab. This receptor was obtained from a human donor with non-small cell lung cancer who had stable disease on radiotherapy plus ipilimumab.

This CDR3 is CASSLASGEQFF. The DNA of the CDR3 is TGTGCCAGCAGCTTAGCTAGCGGCGAGCAGTTCTTC. The genes are TRBV7-9 and TRBJ2-1; D perhaps matches TRBD2 (6 bases). Germline-derived CDR1 and CDR2 are SEHNR and FQNEAQ (reference sequence). V was pared by 0 bases and J by 10 bases, with 7 bases between. The CDR3 consists of 12 residues.